These 28 T cell receptor beta chains were sequenced from one sample in a study of a mutant IDH1 vaccine in newly diagnosed glioma. The time point is: baseline, week 1 (first vaccination visit). Treatment: pre-vaccination baseline after standard-of-care therapy. Sequencing was performed with immunoSEQ multiplex PCR; in TCRdb, only in-frame clones are kept and a portion is missing. The sample holds 50,000 to 65,000 clones, roughly 80% seen once. Sequenced material: PBMCs, taken from a glioma patient treated with radiotherapy, temozolomide or both. The receptors here all came from a man aged 18 to 35 with glioma.

The gene calls are TRBV29-1 and TRBJ2-7; weak D call: TRBD1 (5 bases). Per germline, CDR1 SQVTM and CDR2 ANQGSEA. V dropped 0 bases and J dropped 4 bases, with 10 bases sitting between them. This CDR3 comprises 13 residues. The DNA of the CDR3 is TGCAGCGTTGAAGACAGGGTTGGTTACGAGCAGTACTTC. Translation: CSVEDRVGYEQYF.

To note about this clone: The junction differs from germline at one of its ends, possibly a read error. The J gene is TRBJ2-7, the V gene TRBV6-5; the D call may be TRBD1 or TRBD2 (5 bases each). The CDR3 has 11 residues. Per the germline V gene, CDR1 is MNHEY and CDR2 is SVGAGI. CDR3 loop: CASRRGTVTHF. CDR3 sequence (DNA): TGTGCCAGCAGACGTGGGACGGTGACGCACTTC.

The chain joins TRBV28 to TRBJ1-5, with D unclear. Germline values: CDR1 MDHEN, CDR2 SYDVKM. V lost 2 bases and J 3 bases, leaving 11 bases between the germline ends. The CDR3 is 15 amino acids. This CDR3 reads CASSLGFPNNQPQHF. For the CDR3, the DNA is TGTGCCAGCAGTTTAGGGTTCCCTAACAATCAGCCCCAGCATTTT.

The chain's CDR3 is CASSLDVWGVYGYTF. In DNA, the CDR3 is TGTGCCAGCAGCTTAGACGTATGGGGCGTCTATGGCTACACCTTC. The J gene is TRBJ1-2, the V gene TRBV7-9; TRBD1 is a possible D gene (5 bases). Per the germline V gene, CDR1 is SEHNR and CDR2 is FQNEAQ (reference sequence). Trimming left V 1 base short and J 4 bases short, with 13 bases between. The CDR3 covers 15 residues.

V is TRBV6-6 and J is TRBJ1-2, with no clear D. CDR1 is MNHNY and CDR2 is SVGAGI in the germline V gene (reference sequence). The length of the CDR3 is 13 residues. Between the trimmed V and J ends, which lost 2 bases and 4 bases, there was a span of 8 bases. CDR3 sequence: CASSYVDTYGYTF. CDR3 sequence (DNA): TGTGCCAGCAGTTACGTGGATACCTATGGCTACACCTTC.

This clone is categorized as medium-sized. This sequence joins TRBV21-1 and TRBJ1-3; the DNA was not compared with TRBD1, the D call given in the table. TRBV21-1 corresponds to a pseudogene. The CDR3 runs to 17 residues. The CDR3 region is CASSKVGQSSSGNTIYF. CDR3 in DNA: TGTGCCAGCAGCAAAGTGGGACAGTCGAGCTCTGGAAACACCATATATTTT.

The V gene is TRBV16, the J gene TRBJ2-3, with D uncertain. Germline CDR1 reads KGHSY; CDR2 reads FQNENV. V lost 2 bases, J lost 0 bases, and 9 bases lay in between. CDR3 size: 15 residues. CDR3 sequence reads: CASSQEATSTDTQYF. The CDR3 DNA sequence: TGTGCCAGCAGCCAAGAGGCCACTAGCACAGATACGCAGTATTTT.

The chain couples TRBV7-2 to TRBJ1-1; D gene unclear. Trimming cost V 1 base and J 4 bases, with 13 bases left between them. Germline V lookup: CDR1 SGHTA, CDR2 FQGNSA. CDR3 size: 15 residues. DNA for the CDR3: TGTGCCAGCAGCTTAGGGTCGGCCTCGGGCACTGAAGCTTTCTTT. It codes for CASSLGSASGTEAFF.

This clone showed up just once. This sequence joins TRBV5-1 and TRBJ1-3; a possible D gene is TRBD1 (5 bases). CDR1 is SGHRS and CDR2 is YFSETQ in the germline V gene. This CDR3 is built from 15 residues. The V and J ends lost 0 bases and 4 bases respectively, with 11 bases between them. CDR3 in amino acids: CASSLDADTGNTIYF. CDR3 DNA: TGCGCCAGCAGCTTGGATGCGGACACCGGAAACACCATATATTTT.

This clone has a single count. The chain combines TRBV19 with TRBJ1-3; no definite D call. Trimming left V 4 bases short and J 1 base short, with 11 bases between. Germline V gene lookup returns CDR1 LNHDA and CDR2 SQIVND (reference sequence). CDR3 length equals 15 residues. The CDR3 coding sequence is TGTGCCAGTAGTACAGTACAGACGTCTGGAAACACCATATATTTT. It codes for CASSTVQTSGNTIYF.

The J gene is TRBJ2-2, the V gene TRBV4-1; 8 positions agree with TRBD1. Germline CDR1 MGHRA, CDR2 YSYEKL. The CDR3 has 20 amino acids. Unmatched junction bases numbered 14, after V lost 1 base and J lost 1 base. The CDR3 sequence is CASSQAGQGAARRNTGELFF. CDR3 in DNA: TGCGCCAGCAGCCAAGCGGGGCAGGGGGCCGCGAGGAGGAACACCGGGGAGCTGTTTTTT.

The count of this clone is one. This rearrangement joins TRBV29-1 to TRBJ2-7; 8 nucleotides line up with TRBD1. With 4 bases clipped from V and 7 bases from J, the junction kept 9 bases outside the gene matches. Germline CDR1 is SQVTM and CDR2 is ANQGSEA. The CDR3 is 13 amino acids. The CDR3 loop is CSVGIQGANEQYF. The CDR3 nucleotides are TGCAGCGTTGGGATCCAGGGGGCGAATGAGCAGTACTTC.

The chain carries TRBV30 and TRBJ1-2; TRBD1 matches at 9 bases. Germline-derived CDR1 and CDR2 are GTSNPN and SVGIG (reference sequence). Losses at the gene ends were 5 bases for V and 1 base for J; bases not matched to a gene: 11. The CDR3 sequence is 16 residues long. The CDR3 sequence is CAWDIWTGALNYGYTF. The CDR3 DNA reads as TGTGCCTGGGATATTTGGACAGGGGCTCTTAACTATGGCTACACCTTC.

The chain carries TRBV19 and TRBJ1-4, with no clear D. CDR3 length: 15 amino acids. CDR1 and CDR2 from the germline V gene are LNHDA and SQIVND (reference sequence). V dropped 4 bases and J dropped 5 bases, with 14 bases sitting between them. CDR3 bases: TGTGCCAGTAGTACGAACGGGTTAGAGAATGAAAAACTGTTTTTT. Translated: CASSTNGLENEKLFF.

The chain couples TRBV7-2 to TRBJ2-6; D is unclear. The V end lost 0 bases, the J end lost 0 bases, and 12 bases lay between the germline ends. Germline V gene sequence: CDR1 SGHTA, CDR2 FQGNSA. CDR3 length: 18 residues. The CDR3 here is CASSLARTLRSGANVLTF. CDR3 DNA: TGTGCCAGCAGCTTAGCACGGACCCTTCGCTCTGGGGCCAACGTCCTGACTTTC.

V gene TRBV18 combines with J gene TRBJ2-2; 8 bases fit TRBD1. This CDR3 is 14 amino acids long. V shed 8 bases, J shed 6 bases, and the junction held 8 bases outside the gene matches. The germline V gene encodes CDR1 KGHSH and CDR2 LQKENI. The CDR3 region is CASRPTGGPGELFF. The CDR3 nucleotides read TGTGCCAGCCGCCCTACAGGGGGACCCGGGGAGCTGTTTTTT. Drawing the rest from reference TRBV18 and TRBJ2-2, the complete variable domain is NAGVMQNPRHLVRRRGQEARLRCSPMKGHSHVYWYRQLPEEGLKFMVYLQKENIIDESGMPKERFSAEFPKEGPSILRIQQVVRGDSAAYFCASRPTGGPGELFFGEGSRLTVL.

This sequence joins TRBV10-2 and TRBJ2-3; TRBD1 matches at 8 bases. V gave up 6 bases and J gave up 5 bases; unmatched junction bases: 7. The CDR3 contains 14 residues. Germline CDR1 WSHSY, CDR2 SAAADI. CDR3 amino acids: CASSQTGVRDTQYF. CDR3 DNA sequence: TGCGCCAGCAGCCAGACAGGGGTTCGAGATACGCAGTATTTT.

The V gene is TRBV27, the J gene TRBJ2-5, with 11 bases that match TRBD2. Trimming at V came to 4 bases and at J to 2 bases, leaving 3 bases not matched to a gene. Germline V CDR1 and CDR2: MNHEY, SMNVEV (reference sequence). CDR3 length: 15 amino acids. The CDR3 DNA reads as TGTGCCAGCAGTTCTTTAGCGGGGGGGCAAGAGACCCAGTACTTC. Amino acids: CASSSLAGGQETQYF.

The rearrangement links TRBV18 to TRBJ1-1, with TRBD1 matching over 7 bases. The junction had 9 bases not matched to a gene; V was cut back by 2 bases and J by 3 bases. Germline values: CDR1 KGHSH, CDR2 LQKENI. The CDR3 totals 16 residues. Written as DNA, the CDR3 is TGTGCCAGCTCACCAAGAAAGGGGGCGAGTCACACTGAAGCTTTCTTT. Amino acid sequence: CASSPRKGASHTEAFF.

The chain employs TRBV5-1 and TRBJ1-6; D may be TRBD1 (5 bases). The V gene's germline CDR1 is SGHRS and CDR2 YFSETQ. The CDR3 consists of 17 residues. The V end was cut by 2 bases, the J end by 7 bases, with 19 bases between. CDR3: CASSFDEGSSGNSPLHF. CDR3 nucleotide sequence: TGCGCCAGCAGCTTTGATGAGGGGTCGTCGGGGAATTCACCCCTCCACTTT.

The chain couples TRBV7-4 to TRBJ1-5; the D is unclear. CDR3 length: 15 amino acids. Germline lookup yields CDR1 SGHVT and CDR2 SQSDAQ. Trimming stripped 6 bases from V and 0 bases from J, with 12 bases between. The CDR3 spells CASSPGVTSNQPQHF. Here the CDR3 DNA reads TGTGCCAGCAGTCCGGGAGTAACTAGCAATCAGCCCCAGCATTTT. The full variable domain, rest sourced from reference TRBV7-4 and TRBJ1-5, is GAGVSQSPRYKVAKRGRDVALRCDSISGHVTLYWYRQTLGQGSEVLTYSQSDAQRDKSGRPSGRFSAERPERSVSTLKIQRTEQGDSAVYLCASSPGVTSNQPQHFGDGTRLSIL.

This rearrangement joins TRBV27 to TRBJ1-2; tentative D call: TRBD1 (5 bases). Germline V gives CDR1 MNHEY, CDR2 SMNVEV (reference sequence). V was shortened by 3 bases and J by 0 bases, with 8 bases between the two germline ends. CDR3 length: 14 amino acids. In DNA, the CDR3 is TGTGCCAGCAGTTTTACAGGAGCTAACTATGGCTACACCTTC. Translating gives CASSFTGANYGYTF.

The V call is TRBV15, the J call TRBJ2-7, with D perhaps matching TRBD2 (5 bases). CDR1 LNHNV and CDR2 YYDKDF come from the germline V gene (reference sequence). CDR3 length equals 17 residues. The ends were cut back, 3 bases at V and 4 bases at J, with 22 bases in the middle. As DNA, the CDR3 is TGTGCCACCAGCAGGGAGGCCAGCGCGGTAAAATGGTACGAGCAGTACTTC. Its protein is CATSREASAVKWYEQYF.

The chain is built from TRBV27 and TRBJ1-1; 8 nucleotides line up with TRBD1. Germline CDR1 MNHEY, CDR2 SMNVEV (reference sequence). The CDR3 loop spans 15 amino acids. V shed 5 bases and J 4 bases; nucleotides not matched to a gene: 9. Written as DNA, the CDR3 is TGTGCCAGCAGTCAGGGGCAGGGGGCGTTCACTGAAGCTTTCTTT. As protein: CASSQGQGAFTEAFF.

V and J are TRBV7-9 and TRBJ2-6; D remains ambiguous. CDR1 is SEHNR, CDR2 FQNEAQ, per germline (reference sequence). V was pared by 5 bases and J by 4 bases, with 6 bases between. The CDR3 is 13 amino acids. The CDR3 DNA reads TGTGCCAGCAGCCCTGCAGGGGCCAACGTCCTGACTTTC. Encoded protein: CASSPAGANVLTF. The full variable domain, in which reference TRBV7-9 and TRBJ2-6 provide the parts outside the CDR3, is DTGVSQNPRHKITKRGQNVTFRCDPISEHNRLYWYRQTLGQGPEFLTYFQNEAQLEKSRLLSDRFSAERPKGSFSTLEIQRTEQGDSAMYLCASSPAGANVLTFGAGSRLTVL.

The rearrangement uses TRBV2 and TRBJ1-5; D remains ambiguous. Germline values: CDR1 SNHLY, CDR2 FYNNEI. CDR3 length: 16 residues. The germline V and J ends were trimmed by 4 bases and 4 bases, with 17 bases remaining between them. CDR3 in DNA: TGTGCCAGCAGTGGGTGGCAGAAGACGATAAATCAGCCCCAGCATTTT. Encoded protein: CASSGWQKTINQPQHF. The full variable domain, its missing parts supplied by reference TRBV2 and TRBJ1-5, is EPEVTQTPSHQVTQMGQEVILRCVPISNHLYFYWYRQILGQKVEFLVSFYNNEISEKSEIFDDQFSVERPDGSNFTLKIRSTKLEDSAMYFCASSGWQKTINQPQHFGDGTRLSIL.

The chain recombines TRBV4-1 with TRBJ2-7, with D unclear. CDR1 and CDR2 from the germline V gene are MGHRA and YSYEKL. Trimming stripped 0 bases from V and 1 base from J, with 10 bases between. This CDR3 spans 15 amino acids. The DNA for the CDR3 is TGCGCCAGCAGCCAAGATCTCGGCAAGTCCTACGAGCAGTACTTC. It translates to CASSQDLGKSYEQYF.

This chain uses TRBV5-1 with TRBJ1-1; D is perhaps TRBD1 (5 bases). This CDR3 spans 14 amino acids. Trimming stripped 4 bases from V and 4 bases from J, with 14 bases between. Germline V gene sequence: CDR1 SGHRS, CDR2 YFSETQ. CDR3 amino acids: CASSPTRGGTEAFF. The CDR3, as DNA: TGCGCCAGCAGCCCAACCCGGGGGGGCACTGAAGCTTTCTTT.